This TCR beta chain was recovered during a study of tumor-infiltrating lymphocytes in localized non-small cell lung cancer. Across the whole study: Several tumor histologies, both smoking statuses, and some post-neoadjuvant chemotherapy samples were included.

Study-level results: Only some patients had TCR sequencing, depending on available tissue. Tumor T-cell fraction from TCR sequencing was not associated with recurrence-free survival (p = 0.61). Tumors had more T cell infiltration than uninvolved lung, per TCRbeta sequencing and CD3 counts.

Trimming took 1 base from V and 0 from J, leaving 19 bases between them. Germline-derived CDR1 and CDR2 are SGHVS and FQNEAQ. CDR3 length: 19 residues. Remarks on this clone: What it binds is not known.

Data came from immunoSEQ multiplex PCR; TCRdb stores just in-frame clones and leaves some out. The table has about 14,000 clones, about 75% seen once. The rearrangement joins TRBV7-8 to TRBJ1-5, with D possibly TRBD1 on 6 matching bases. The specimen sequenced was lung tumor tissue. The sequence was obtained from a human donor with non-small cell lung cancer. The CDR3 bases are TGTGCCAGCAGCTTAGGAGACGGAACAGGGAAGTATAGCAATCAGCCCCAGCATTTT. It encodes CASSLGDGTGKYSNQPQHF.